This T cell receptor (beta chain) was obtained from a study of T cells in Graves' hyperthyroidism and ophthalmopathy. About the research overall: Blood from the periphery was taken at initial diagnosis, before any treatment.

This clonotype came up many times. No antigen is known for it. CDR1 and CDR2 (germline): SGHDT, YYEEEE. The CDR3 is 14 amino acids. V was clipped by 0 bases and J by 5 bases, with 9 bases between them. Those with hyperthyroidism were 18 to 65 years old, newly diagnosed, and ill for under 2 months. Using RNA transcripts as the source, TCR beta CDR3 regions were amplified. HTBI primers drove first-round RT-PCR of the TCR CDR3. TCRdb called the multiplex PCR reads again in MiXCR, with one record for every CDR3 protein. The sample shows some 740,000 distinct CDR3 sequences, 11% to 15% of them seen only once. Study-wide findings and caveats: The model predicted ophthalmopathy a median approximately 6.3 months before onset.

The TCR comes from a woman aged 18-29 years with Graves' hyperthyroidism. The V gene is TRBV5-6, the J gene TRBJ2-1, with a tentative D call TRBD2 (6 bases). Specimen: blood. CDR3 DNA sequence: TGTGCCAGCAGCTTGGCCGTAGCGGACAATGAGCAGTTCTTC. Its protein is CASSLAVADNEQFF.